Sequencing of this T cell receptor (beta chain) was carried out in a study of T cell responses to AZD1222 COVID-19 vaccine. CDR3 length: 15 amino acids. CDR1 LNHDA and CDR2 SQIVND come from the germline V gene (reference sequence). The V and J ends lost 3 bases and 0 bases respectively, with 11 bases between them. This table comes from immunoSEQ multiplex PCR, and its TCRdb copy is limited to in-frame clones, with some not included. This sample has about 130,000 clones, with over 85% found just once. The sample in question was peripheral blood, obtained 28 days after the second AZD1222 dose. The rearrangement links TRBV19 to TRBJ1-1, with a weak D call TRBD1 (6 bases). The sequence was obtained from an adult who received the AZD1222 COVID-19 vaccine. CDR3 nucleotides: TGTGCCAGTAGTATTATAGCAGGGGTGAACACTGAAGCTTTCTTT. Its translation: CASSIIAGVNTEAFF.